A selection of T cell receptor beta chains follows, all from one sample in a study of blood T cell repertoires in COVID-19. TCRdb's copy holds only in-frame clones and misses some; the assay was immunoSEQ multiplex PCR. The sample gives 95,000 to 110,000 clones, approximately 91% of which show up once; more than 4.5% is in the top ten. The sample taken for sequencing was peripheral blood. The source is a human donor in a cohort sampled during active COVID-19. Each CDR3 is given with its conserved first and last residue. A D gene is named only where the DNA matches it firmly.

v_gene	j_gene	d_gene	CDR3aa
TRBV1	TRBJ1-4	.	CTSSQDSGTNEKLFF
TRBV3-1/TRBV3-2	TRBJ1-6	TRBD1	CASSHEDRVVSPLHF
TRBV2	TRBJ2-1	TRBD2	CASVPEASGYNEQFF
TRBV20-1	TRBJ1-1	.	CSAAGTEAFF
TRBV19	TRBJ2-3	TRBD1	CATRTGGNTDTQYF
TRBV12-5	TRBJ1-1	.	CASGLVAGGLGTEAFF
TRBV28	TRBJ1-1	.	CASSLRGWSEAFF
TRBV2	TRBJ2-5	TRBD1	CASSLGQGRQETQYF
TRBV7-8	TRBJ1-1	TRBD1	CASSPILRTGVLNTEAFF
TRBV7-9	TRBJ2-1	.	CASSILVPEQFF
TRBV5-4	TRBJ1-2	.	CASSISTRADYHYGYTF
TRBV30	TRBJ2-1	.	CAWSVRGGAYNEQFF
TRBV4-3	TRBJ1-1	.	CASSQIPNTEAFF
TRBV7-3	TRBJ2-1	.	CASSQDNEQFF
TRBV11-2	TRBJ2-7	.	CASSHSGAYEQYF
TRBV14	TRBJ1-1	TRBD1	CASSQDGVGWTGSHTEAFF
TRBV10-2	TRBJ2-5	TRBD1	CASRGTGGIQETQYF
TRBV4-2	TRBJ2-5	TRBD2	CASSQVGGAGGETQYF
TRBV19	TRBJ1-4	TRBD1	CAASTAGQGVGKLFF
TRBV6-5	TRBJ1-3	.	CASRTSNSGNTIYF
TRBV2	TRBJ1-2	.	CASSGSGRPAYGYTF
TRBV2	TRBJ2-7	TRBD1	CASAGQGAGEQYF
TRBV6-6	TRBJ1-2	.	CASPKSGCREVCGYTF
TRBV7-2	TRBJ1-6	.	CASSLRGSPLHF
TRBV2	TRBJ2-7	.	CASRPIARHLYEQYF
TRBV5-3	TRBJ2-5	TRBD1	CARSLAAGQGARETQYF
TRBV3-1/TRBV3-2	TRBJ2-7	.	CASSQPTRSYEQYF
TRBV27	TRBJ2-7	TRBD2	CASSFSMGRAIYEQYF
TRBV5-1	TRBJ2-7	.	CASSSNSGPFSYEQYF
TRBV7-3	TRBJ2-2	TRBD2	CASSYGGSGTGELFF
TRBV3-1/TRBV3-2	TRBJ2-3	.	CASSKDGLSTDTQYF
TRBV7-9	TRBJ1-4	TRBD1	CASSPGGRIEKLFF
TRBV5-6	TRBJ1-1	TRBD1	CASSRGGQDGFNTEAFF
TRBV7-9	TRBJ1-1	TRBD1	CASSTRTGGLTEAFF
TRBV19	TRBJ2-1	.	CASSIDRGRYTHEQFF
TRBV19	TRBJ1-3	.	CASCGPNSGNTIYF
TRBV7-8	TRBJ2-1	TRBD2	CASSFGGSTGREQFF
TRBV3-1/TRBV3-2	TRBJ1-1	TRBD1	CASSQVEGATEAFF
TRBV29-1	TRBJ2-7	TRBD1	CSVTLGTGFYEQYF
TRBV7-2	TRBJ2-1	TRBD1	CASSLGDRWRGEQFF